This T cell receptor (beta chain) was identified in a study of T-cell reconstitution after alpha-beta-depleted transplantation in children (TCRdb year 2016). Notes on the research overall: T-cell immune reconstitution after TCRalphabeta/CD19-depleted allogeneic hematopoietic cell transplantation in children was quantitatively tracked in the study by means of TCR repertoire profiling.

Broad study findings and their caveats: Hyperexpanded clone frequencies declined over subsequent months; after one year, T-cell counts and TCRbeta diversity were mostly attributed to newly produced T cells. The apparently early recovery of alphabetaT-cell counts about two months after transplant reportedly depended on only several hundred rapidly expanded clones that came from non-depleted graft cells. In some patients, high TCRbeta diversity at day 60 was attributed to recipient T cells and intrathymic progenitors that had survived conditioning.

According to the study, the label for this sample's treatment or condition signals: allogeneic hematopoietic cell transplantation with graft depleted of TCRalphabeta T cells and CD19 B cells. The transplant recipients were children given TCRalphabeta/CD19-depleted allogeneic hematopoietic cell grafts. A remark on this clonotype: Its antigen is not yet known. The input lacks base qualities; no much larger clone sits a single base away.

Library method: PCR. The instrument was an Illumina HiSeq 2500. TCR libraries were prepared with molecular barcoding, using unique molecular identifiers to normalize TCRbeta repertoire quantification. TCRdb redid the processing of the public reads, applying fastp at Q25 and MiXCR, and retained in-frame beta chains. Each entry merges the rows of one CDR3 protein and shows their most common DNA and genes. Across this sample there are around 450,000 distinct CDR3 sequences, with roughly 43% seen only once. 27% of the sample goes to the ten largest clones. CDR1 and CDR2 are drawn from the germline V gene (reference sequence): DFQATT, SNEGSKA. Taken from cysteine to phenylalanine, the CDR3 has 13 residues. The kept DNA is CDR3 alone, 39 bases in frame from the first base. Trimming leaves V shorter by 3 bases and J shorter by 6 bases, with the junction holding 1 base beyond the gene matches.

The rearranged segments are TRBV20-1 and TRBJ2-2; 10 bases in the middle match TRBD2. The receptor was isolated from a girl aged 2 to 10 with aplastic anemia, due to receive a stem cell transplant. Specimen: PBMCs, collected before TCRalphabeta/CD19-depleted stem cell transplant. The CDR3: CSASSGGPGELFF. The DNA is TGCAGTGCTAGTAGCGGGGGGCCCGGGGAGCTGTTTTTT.